Listed below are T cell receptor beta chains from one sample, sequenced in a study of blood T cell repertoires in COVID-19. Method: immunoSEQ multiplex PCR; TCRdb's copy keeps in-frame clones and lacks some. The sample has approximately 61,000 clones; approximately 84% are singletons. The sequencing input was peripheral blood. The receptors come from a human donor in a cohort sampled during active COVID-19. Each CDR3 is given with its conserved first and last residue. D genes are given only for firm matches. Clone size is shown for a subset of rows, as once, few, many or a class of expanded clone.

>TRBD2|TRBV12-5|NA|TRBJ2-3
CASGASGYSTDTQYF
TGTGCTAGTGGTGCTAGCGGGTATTCAACAGATACGCAGTATTTT
>TRBD2|TRBV6-6|NA|TRBJ2-3
CASSSGRRGTDTQYF
TGTGCCAGCAGTAGCGGGAGGAGGGGAACAGATACGCAGTATTTT
>NA|TRBV4-1|NA|TRBJ1-5
CASSPLEGSNQPQHF
TGCGCCAGCAGCCCCTTGGAGGGGAGCAATCAGCCCCAGCATTTT
>TRBD2|TRBV7-9|NA|TRBJ2-7
CASSSRLAGGEQYF
TGTGCCAGCAGCTCCCGACTAGCGGGAGGCGAGCAGTACTTC
>TRBD2|TRBV7-2|NA|TRBJ2-1
CASSLAISTSGSHNEQFF
TGTGCCAGCAGCTTAGCTATTAGTACTAGCGGGAGTCACAATGAGCAGTTCTTC
>TRBD2|TRBV9|NA|TRBJ2-3
CASSVGLAGGTDTQYF
TGTGCCAGCAGCGTAGGACTAGCGGGCGGCACAGATACGCAGTATTTT
>TRBD1|TRBV19|NA|TRBJ2-7
CASSTRGRSTYEQYF
TGTGCCAGTAGTACCAGGGGGCGGTCTACCTACGAGCAGTACTTC
>NA|TRBV4-2|NA|TRBJ2-3
CASSQEYSDTQYF
TGTGCCAGCAGCCAAGAGTACTCCGATACGCAGTATTTT
>TRBD1|TRBV7-9|NA|TRBJ1-2
CASSSSGAGTVGTF
TGTGCCAGCAGCTCCTCGGGAGCTGGGACAGTAGGGACCTTC
>NA|TRBV2|NA|TRBJ1-3
CASYGAADSGNTIYF
TGTGCCAGCTACGGCGCGGCGGACTCTGGAAACACCATATATTTT
>TRBD1|TRBV7-9|NA|TRBJ2-7
CASSPPRTGTYEQYF
TGTGCCAGCAGCCCCCCTCGGACAGGAACCTACGAGCAGTACTTC
>NA|TRBV6-5|NA|TRBJ1-2
CASRKTGSHGYTF
TGTGCCAGCAGAAAGACAGGTTCCCATGGCTACACCTTC
>NA|TRBV20-1|NA|TRBJ1-2
CSASFRRVRSAAGANYGYTF
TGCAGTGCTAGTTTCCGGAGGGTCCGGTCCGCAGCGGGAGCTAACTATGGCTACACCTTC
>NA|TRBV7-3|NA|TRBJ2-7
CASSSGQGDYEQYF
TGTGCCAGCAGCTCCGGACAAGGGGACTACGAGCAGTACTTC
>NA|TRBV5-1|NA|TRBJ2-7
CASSLVGDSYEQYF
TGCGCCAGCAGCTTGGTCGGTGACTCCTACGAGCAGTACTTC
>TRBD1|TRBV7-6|NA|TRBJ1-4
CASSLAYSGGAREKLFF
TGTGCCAGCAGCTTAGCTTACTCAGGGGGCGCAAGGGAAAAACTGTTTTTT
>TRBD1|TRBV25-1|NA|TRBJ1-2
CASSAANRGEYGYTF
TGTGCCAGCAGTGCGGCAAACAGGGGGGAGTATGGCTACACCTTC
>NA|TRBV19|NA|TRBJ1-3
CASSILTGSGNTIYF
TGTGCCAGTAGTATTCTGACGGGATCTGGAAACACCATATATTTT
>NA|TRBV9|NA|TRBJ1-3
CASSVTPLGASGNTIYF
TGTGCCAGCAGCGTAACCCCATTAGGGGCATCTGGAAACACCATATATTTT
>TRBD1|TRBV6-2/TRBV6-3|few|TRBJ2-7
CASSQTGVEQYF
TGTGCCAGCAGCCAAACAGGGGTCGAGCAGTACTTC
>NA|TRBV27|NA|TRBJ2-7
CASRIGQADSYEQYF
TGTGCCAGCCGTATTGGGCAGGCCGACTCCTACGAGCAGTACTTC
>TRBD2|TRBV7-8|once|TRBJ2-1
CASIKWTSGYGGHNEQFF
TGTGCCAGCATTAAGTGGACTAGCGGATATGGCGGGCACAATGAGCAGTTCTTC
>TRBD2|TRBV7-8|NA|TRBJ2-1
CASSAGLVGEEQFF
TGTGCCAGCAGCGCGGGACTAGTAGGGGAGGAGCAGTTCTTC
>TRBD2|TRBV7-8|NA|TRBJ2-1
CASSFRTSGKNEQFF
TGTGCCAGCAGCTTCCGGACTAGCGGGAAGAATGAGCAGTTCTTC
>TRBD2|TRBV7-3|NA|TRBJ2-2
CASSPTSGTGELFF
TGTGCCAGCAGCCCAACTAGCGGGACCGGGGAGCTGTTTTTT
>TRBD2|TRBV6-5|few|TRBJ2-2
CASDVTSGITGELFF
TGTGCCAGCGACGTGACTAGCGGGATTACCGGGGAGCTGTTTTTT
>TRBD2|TRBV7-9|NA|TRBJ2-7
CASSLDVAGVSYEQYF
TGTGCCAGCAGCTTAGACGTAGCGGGAGTCTCCTACGAGCAGTACTTC
>TRBD2|TRBV2|NA|TRBJ2-7
CASRTGSGTTEQYF
TGTGCCAGCAGGACGGGTAGCGGGACAACCGAGCAGTACTTC
>TRBD1|TRBV15|NA|TRBJ1-4
CATSRDQGASEKLFF
TGTGCCACCAGCAGAGATCAGGGGGCCAGTGAAAAACTGTTTTTT
>TRBD1|TRBV5-6|NA|TRBJ1-6
CASSLRGARGRSPLHF
TGTGCCAGCAGCTTGCGGGGAGCCAGGGGGAGGTCACCCCTCCACTTT
>NA|TRBV9|NA|TRBJ1-1
CASSPQATENTEAFF
TGTGCCAGCAGCCCCCAGGCGACAGAGAACACTGAAGCTTTCTTT
>TRBD2|TRBV12-3/TRBV12-4|once|TRBJ2-1
CASSIGLVYEQFF
TGTGCCAGCAGTATCGGACTAGTCTATGAGCAGTTCTTC
>NA|TRBV7-6|NA|TRBJ2-7
CASSSTGAREQYF
TGTGCCAGCAGCTCGACAGGAGCTCGCGAGCAGTACTTC
>NA|TRBV28|NA|TRBJ1-2
CASGLLAGIGYTF
TGTGCCAGCGGACTGCTCGCCGGGATCGGCTACACCTTC
>TRBD2|TRBV6-5|few|TRBJ2-3
CASGGRAPPDTQYF
TGTGCCAGCGGCGGGAGGGCCCCCCCAGATACGCAGTATTTT
>NA|TRBV5-1|NA|TRBJ1-1
CASSPQGQMNTEAFF
TGCGCCAGCAGCCCCCAGGGGCAGATGAACACTGAAGCTTTCTTT
>TRBD1|TRBV19|NA|TRBJ2-5
CASSRRQGFGETQYF
TGTGCCAGTAGTAGAAGACAGGGGTTCGGTGAGACCCAGTACTTC
>NA|TRBV4-2|medium-sized|TRBJ2-1
CASSPPGGRGQFF
TGTGCCAGCAGCCCTCCCGGGGGACGGGGGCAGTTCTTC
>NA|TRBV19|NA|TRBJ2-2
CASSLQGGATGELFF
TGTGCCAGTAGCCTACAGGGGGGGGCCACCGGGGAGCTGTTTTTT
>TRBD1|TRBV9|once|TRBJ2-1
CASSPRTGVFQNEQFF
TGTGCCAGCAGCCCCAGGACAGGCGTGTTTCAAAATGAGCAGTTCTTC
>TRBD1|TRBV6-2/TRBV6-3|NA|TRBJ1-5
CASSYSGRGRNQPQHF
TGTGCCAGCAGTTACTCTGGCAGGGGGCGAAATCAGCCCCAGCATTTT
>TRBD2|TRBV14|NA|TRBJ2-3
CASSQDRSGVIDTQYF
TGTGCCAGCAGCCAAGATCGAAGCGGGGTGATCGATACGCAGTATTTT
>NA|TRBV20-1|NA|TRBJ2-3
CLPPRLDTQYF
TGCCTCCCCCCTAGGTTGGATACGCAGTATTTT
>TRBD1|TRBV30|NA|TRBJ2-3
CAWTRGTVADTQYF
TGTGCCTGGACAAGAGGGACAGTGGCAGATACGCAGTATTTT
>TRBD1|TRBV28|NA|TRBJ2-5
CASSLVGGRVQETQYF
TGTGCCAGCAGTTTAGTAGGGGGCAGGGTCCAAGAGACCCAGTACTTC
>TRBD1|TRBV7-3|NA|TRBJ2-3
CASSNHRGTSTDTQYF
TGTGCCAGCAGCAACCACAGGGGGACGAGCACAGATACGCAGTATTTT
>NA|TRBV7-9|NA|TRBJ1-2
CASSLTDSYGYTF
TGTGCCAGCAGCTTAACCGACAGCTATGGCTACACCTTC
>TRBD1|TRBV27|NA|TRBJ1-2
CASSFSQGAGRMFGYTF
TGTGCCAGCAGTTTTTCACAGGGGGCAGGGCGGATGTTTGGCTACACCTTC
>NA|TRBV2|once|TRBJ2-2
CASKARGTTGELFF
TGTGCCAGCAAGGCCAGGGGTACAACCGGGGAGCTGTTTTTT
>TRBD1|TRBV7-2|once|TRBJ1-1
CASSFLTGGDTEAFF
TGTGCCAGCAGCTTCTTGACAGGGGGCGACACTGAAGCTTTCTTT
>TRBD2|TRBV11-2|NA|TRBJ2-5
CASSLVASGRARKTQYF
TGTGCCAGCAGCTTAGTGGCTAGCGGGAGGGCCAGGAAGACCCAGTACTTC
>NA|TRBV10-3|few|TRBJ1-4
CAISAENEKLFF
TGTGCCATCAGTGCTGAGAATGAAAAACTGTTTTTT
>TRBD1|TRBV5-1|NA|TRBJ1-6
CASSAGQGSSPLHF
TGCGCCAGCAGCGCGGGACAGGGGAGTTCACCCCTCCACTTT
>NA|TRBV29-1|NA|TRBJ1-2
CRAGGGYGYTF
TGCAGGGCCGGGGGGGGCTATGGCTACACCTTC
>NA|TRBV7-2|NA|TRBJ1-3
CASSLNSVSGNTIYF
TGTGCCAGCAGCTTAAACTCGGTCTCTGGAAACACCATATATTTT
>NA|TRBV29-1|NA|TRBJ1-1
CSATGTGGMNTEAFF
TGCAGCGCCACGGGAACGGGGGGGATGAACACTGAAGCTTTCTTT